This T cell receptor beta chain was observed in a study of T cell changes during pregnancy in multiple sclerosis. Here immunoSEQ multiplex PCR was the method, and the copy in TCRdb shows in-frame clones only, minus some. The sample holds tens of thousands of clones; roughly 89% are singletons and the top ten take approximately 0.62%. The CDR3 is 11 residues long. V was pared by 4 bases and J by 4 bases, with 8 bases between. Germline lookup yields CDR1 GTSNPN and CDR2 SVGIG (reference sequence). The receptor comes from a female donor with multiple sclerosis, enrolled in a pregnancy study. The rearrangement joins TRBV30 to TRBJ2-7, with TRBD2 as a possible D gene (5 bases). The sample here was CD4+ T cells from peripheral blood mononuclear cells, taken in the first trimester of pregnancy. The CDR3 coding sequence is TGTGCCTGGATTCGGGGTTACGAGCAGTACTTC. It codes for CAWIRGYEQYF.